These 24 T cell receptor beta chains were all obtained from the same sample, sequenced in a study of regulatory T cells. General study points: In CD3G-deficient patients, conventional CD4+ T cells were enriched for hydrophobic CDR3 residues at positions 6 and 7.

These TCRs' antigens remain unknown. Amplification used 52 TRBV primers and 13 TRBJ primers. Sequenced by immunoSEQ multiplex PCR; TCRdb stores in-frame clones only, minus some. The sample records some 38,000 clones, around 89% being singletons. Material for sequencing was conventional CD4+ T cells sorted from blood. The origin of the receptors is a person aged 18 to 30 with CD3G deficiency.

The sample holds one count of this clone. V and J are TRBV28 and TRBJ1-2; D uncertain. Trimming took 8 bases from V and 8 from J, leaving 21 bases between them. Germline V gene data show CDR1 as MDHEN and CDR2 as SYDVKM. The CDR3 consists of 14 residues. CDR3 region: CASVESRGREGYTF. In nucleotides, the CDR3 is TGTGCCAGCGTAGAGTCGAGAGGGCGGGAGGGCTACACCTTC.

This clone was found a few times. The rearrangement joins TRBV28 to TRBJ2-5; TRBD1 matches 8 bases. The CDR3 runs to 17 residues. Germline V lookup: CDR1 MDHEN, CDR2 SYDVKM. V was pared by 3 bases and J by 6 bases, with 15 bases of the junction left unmatched. The CDR3 sequence is CASSFGPQGAGRKTQYF. CDR3 sequence (DNA): TGTGCCAGCAGTTTTGGTCCCCAGGGGGCGGGGAGGAAGACCCAGTACTTC.

The genes are TRBV28 and TRBJ2-6; D is possibly TRBD2 (6 bases). This CDR3 contains 16 residues. Germline V gives CDR1 MDHEN, CDR2 SYDVKM. Trimming removed 6 bases from V and 0 bases from J, with 12 bases in between. DNA of the CDR3: TGTGCCAGCAGGCGGGACCGAGGCTCTGGGGCCAACGTCCTGACTTTC. Translating gives CASRRDRGSGANVLTF.

The CDR3: CASSNPGAYEQYF. The CDR3 nucleotides read TGTGCCAGCAGCAACCCCGGGGCCTACGAGCAGTACTTC. This sequence joins TRBV7-8 and TRBJ2-7, with D possibly being TRBD2 (5 bases). Per germline, CDR1 SGHVS and CDR2 FQNEAQ. V dropped 5 bases and J dropped 2 bases, with 10 bases sitting between them. The length of the CDR3 is 13 residues.

The chain joins TRBV5-1 to TRBJ2-7, with 8 bases lining up with TRBD2. Trimming took 0 bases from V and 3 from J; bases not matched to a gene: 8. Germline V CDR1 and CDR2: SGHRS, YFSETQ. There are 16 residues in the CDR3. Here the CDR3 DNA reads TGCGCCAGCAGCTTGGGCCCTAGCGGGTTAGACTACGAGCAGTACTTC. Translated, it gives CASSLGPSGLDYEQYF. Full variable domain (missing parts from reference TRBV5-1 and TRBJ2-7): KAGVTQTPRYLIKTRGQQVTLSCSPISGHRSVSWYQQTPGQGLQFLFEYFSETQRNKGNFPGRFSGRQFSNSRSEMNVSTLELGDSALYLCASSLGPSGLDYEQYFGPGTRLTVT.

V is TRBV19 and J is TRBJ2-2; D perhaps matches TRBD2 (6 bases). This CDR3 has 14 residues. Germline-derived CDR1 and CDR2 are LNHDA and SQIVND (reference sequence). V lost 6 bases and J 7 bases, leaving 15 bases between the germline ends. The CDR3 DNA is TGTGCCAGTAGCAAAACCGGGGGAATCGGGGAGCTGTTTTTT. Its protein is CASSKTGGIGELFF. Full variable domain (outside the CDR3, taken from reference TRBV19 and TRBJ2-2): DGGITQSPKYLFRKEGQNVTLSCEQNLNHDAMYWYRQDPGQGLRLIYYSQIVNDFQKGDIAEGYSVSREKKESFPLTVTSAQKNPTAFYLCASSKTGGIGELFFGEGSRLTVL.

The CDR3 DNA sequence: TGTGCCAGCAGTGGGACAGGGGTTGGAGAGACCCAGTACTTC. This sequence encodes CASSGTGVGETQYF. The gene calls are TRBV6-1 and TRBJ2-5, with 9 bases lining up with TRBD1. The length of the CDR3 is 14 residues. Germline V gives CDR1 MNHNS, CDR2 SASEGT. V lost 4 bases and J lost 4; bases outside the gene matches: 4.

This sequence joins TRBV7-9 and TRBJ1-3; no reliable D call. The V and J ends lost 1 base and 2 bases respectively, with 6 bases between them. Germline lookup yields CDR1 SEHNR and CDR2 FQNEAQ (reference sequence). The CDR3 is 14 amino acids. The CDR3 sequence: CASSLGVPGNTIYF. CDR3 DNA sequence: TGTGCCAGCAGCTTAGGAGTTCCTGGAAACACCATATATTTT.

The chain carries TRBV28 and TRBJ2-1; D gene ambiguous. Trimming took 5 bases from V and 2 from J, leaving 10 bases between them. Germline loops: CDR1 MDHEN, CDR2 SYDVKM. The CDR3 has 14 amino acids. CDR3 loop: CASSILLAYNEQFF. Here the CDR3 DNA reads TGTGCCAGCAGTATATTGCTAGCCTACAATGAGCAGTTCTTC. The whole variable domain, remainder taken from reference TRBV28 and TRBJ2-1, is DVKVTQSSRYLVKRTGEKVFLECVQDMDHENMFWYRQDPGLGLRLIYFSYDVKMKEKGDIPEGYSVSREKKERFSLILESASTNQTSMYLCASSILLAYNEQFFGPGTRLTVL.

The chain has TRBV21-1 and TRBJ2-3; the table's D call, TRBD1, was not checked against the DNA. TRBV21-1 corresponds to a pseudogene. The length of the CDR3 is 15 residues. For the CDR3, the DNA is TGTGCCAGCAATTCGGACAGGTACTACACAGATACGCAGTATTTT. It specifies CASNSDRYYTDTQYF.

The chain carries TRBV6-1 and TRBJ2-7; TRBD2 might be the D (5 bases). Trimming stripped 4 bases from V and 7 bases from J, with 23 bases between. Germline V CDR1 and CDR2: MNHNS, SASEGT. CDR3 length: 16 amino acids. CDR3 sequence reads: CASSVQAGIGTREQYF. CDR3 nucleotide sequence: TGTGCCAGCAGTGTTCAGGCCGGGATAGGCACGCGGGAGCAGTACTTC.

The rearrangement links TRBV6-1 to TRBJ2-7; D not certain. Germline lookup yields CDR1 MNHNS and CDR2 SASEGT. V lost 3 bases to trimming and J lost 5 bases, with 23 bases between them. The CDR3 totals 17 residues. The chain's CDR3 is CASSDPGDPRKADEQYF. The CDR3, as DNA: TGTGCCAGCAGTGATCCGGGCGACCCGAGAAAGGCTGACGAGCAGTACTTC.

V usage is TRBV28 and J usage is TRBJ1-5, with D possibly TRBD1 on 5 matching bases. Germline assignment: CDR1 MDHEN and CDR2 SYDVKM. V gave up 6 bases and J gave up 2 bases, with 11 bases separating them. CDR3 length: 14 residues. The CDR3 protein is CASRRQGGNQPQHF. The CDR3 nucleotides read TGTGCCAGCAGACGGCAGGGTGGCAATCAGCCCCAGCATTTT.

This clone was detected only a few times. The V and J genes are TRBV6-1 and TRBJ1-2; maybe TRBD1 (6 bases). Germline V gives CDR1 MNHNS, CDR2 SASEGT. This CDR3 has 13 amino acids. V gave up 2 bases and J gave up 8 bases, with 12 bases separating them. CDR3 amino acids: CASSEQGRRGYTF. The DNA for the CDR3 is TGTGCCAGCAGTGAACAGGGGCGAAGGGGCTACACCTTC.

The table lists this clone with a count of one. The V gene is TRBV6-6, the J gene TRBJ2-7, with a possible D match to TRBD2 (5 bases). The V end lost 7 bases, the J end lost 8 bases, and 18 bases lay between the germline ends. In germline, CDR1 is MNHNY, CDR2 SVGAGI (reference sequence). The CDR3 runs to 13 residues. The CDR3 loop reads CASTPPGSEQQYF. The CDR3 coding sequence is TGTGCCAGCACTCCCCCGGGGTCCGAGCAGCAGTACTTC.

The V call is TRBV9, the J call TRBJ2-2; D call uncertain. From germline, CDR1 is SGDLS and CDR2 YYNGEE. The CDR3 contains 14 residues. The germline V and J ends were trimmed by 0 bases and 0 bases, with 3 bases remaining between them. The CDR3 region is CASSVDPNTGELFF. CDR3 bases: TGTGCCAGCAGCGTAGACCCGAACACCGGGGAGCTGTTTTTT.

The chain joins TRBV28 to TRBJ2-1, with D uncertain. CDR3 length equals 14 residues. The germline V gene encodes CDR1 MDHEN and CDR2 SYDVKM. V dropped 3 bases and J dropped 4 bases, with 10 bases sitting between them. This chain's CDR3 is CASSLGGTYNEQFF. DNA for the CDR3: TGTGCCAGCAGTTTGGGCGGCACATACAATGAGCAGTTCTTC.

The V call is TRBV7-8, the J call TRBJ2-7, with D maybe TRBD2 (6 bases). The ends were cut back, 5 bases at V and 2 bases at J, with 16 bases in the middle. Germline V gene sequence: CDR1 SGHVS, CDR2 FQNEAQ. The CDR3 is made up of 15 amino acids. The CDR3 loop is CASSIERGAAYEQYF. The CDR3 nucleotides are TGTGCCAGCAGCATAGAACGCGGGGCGGCCTACGAGCAGTACTTC. The whole variable domain, remainder taken from reference TRBV7-8 and TRBJ2-7, is GAGVSQSPRYKVAKRGQDVALRCDPISGHVSLFWYQQALGQGPEFLTYFQNEAQLDKSGLPSDRFFAERPEGSVSTLKIQRTQQEDSAVYLCASSIERGAAYEQYFGPGTRLTVT.

This clone was found once. The chain couples TRBV6-1 to TRBJ2-3; TRBD2 aligns across 11 bases. The CDR3 spans 15 residues. Germline V lookup: CDR1 MNHNS, CDR2 SASEGT. The V gene end was trimmed by 4 bases and the J gene end by 6 bases; junction bases not matched to a gene: 6. The CDR3 protein is CASSVSSGGRDTQYF. The CDR3 nucleotides are TGTGCCAGCAGTGTGTCTAGCGGGGGGCGTGATACGCAGTATTTT.

The rearrangement uses TRBV10-3 and TRBJ1-1; possible D gene TRBD1, 6 bases. CDR1 and CDR2 (germline): ENHRY, SYGVKD. The CDR3 runs to 15 residues. V gave up 6 bases and J gave up 4 bases, with 18 bases separating them. CDR3 region: CAISPGQTRSTEAFF. The DNA of the CDR3 is TGTGCCATCAGCCCGGGACAAACAAGGAGCACTGAAGCTTTCTTT.

CDR3 sequence reads: CASSPGQARTEAFF. CDR3 DNA sequence: TGTGCCAGCAGCCCCGGACAGGCGCGGACTGAAGCTTTCTTT. The gene calls are TRBV13 and TRBJ1-1; 7 positions agree with TRBD1. This CDR3 has 14 amino acids. Germline CDR1 reads PRHDT; CDR2 reads FYEKMQ (reference sequence). The J segment lost 5 bases and the V segment lost 5 bases, leaving 8 bases of the junction unmatched.

This clone was seen only a few times. The chain joins TRBV28 to TRBJ2-2; 11 nucleotides agree with TRBD2. This CDR3 spans 18 amino acids. CDR1 is MDHEN and CDR2 is SYDVKM in the germline V gene. V trimming: 3 bases; J trimming: 2 bases; junction bases outside the gene matches: 8. In DNA form, the CDR3 reads TGTGCCAGCAGTTTCCTTCCTCGACTAGCGGGAAACACCGGGGAGCTGTTTTTT. Encoded protein: CASSFLPRLAGNTGELFF. The entire variable domain, with the rest obtained from reference TRBV28 and TRBJ2-2, is as follows: DVKVTQSSRYLVKRTGEKVFLECVQDMDHENMFWYRQDPGLGLRLIYFSYDVKMKEKGDIPEGYSVSREKKERFSLILESASTNQTSMYLCASSFLPRLAGNTGELFFGEGSRLTVL.

V gene TRBV14 combines with J gene TRBJ2-7; TRBD1 matches at 12 bases. Trimming removed 3 bases from V and 6 bases from J; junction bases left unmatched: 9. The CDR3 is 16 amino acids. Germline V CDR1 and CDR2: SGHDN, FVKESK. The CDR3 protein is CASSHSTGTGGGEQYF. The DNA of the CDR3 is TGTGCCAGCAGCCATTCAACCGGGACAGGGGGCGGCGAGCAGTACTTC. The full variable domain, rest sourced from reference TRBV14 and TRBJ2-7, is EAGVTQFPSHSVIEKGQTVTLRCDPISGHDNLYWYRRVMGKEIKFLLHFVKESKQDESGMPNNRFLAERTGGTYSTLKVQPAELEDSGVYFCASSHSTGTGGGEQYFGPGTRLTVT.

J is TRBJ1-2 and V is TRBV28; D might be TRBD1 (5 bases). The CDR3 consists of 16 residues. Per the germline V gene, CDR1 is MDHEN and CDR2 is SYDVKM. Trimming took off 5 bases at V and 8 bases at J, with 24 bases between the two ends. The CDR3 sequence is CASSLGAGIDLRGYTF. In DNA, the CDR3 is TGTGCCAGCAGTCTAGGGGCAGGGATTGATCTGAGGGGCTACACCTTC.